The present T cell receptor beta chain was sequenced within a study of PD-L1 blockade in urothelial cancer. At the level of the study: Patients began atezolizumab, 1,200 mg intravenously every 3 weeks, at some point between 2013 and 2014. It was at 3 weeks (second dose) and 6 weeks after treatment start that blood was analyzed. Counts from blood samples showed a median of 141,255 T cells.

Time point of the sample: pretreatment peripheral blood. Germline V lookup: CDR1 SEHNR, CDR2 FQNEAQ (reference sequence). The CDR3 totals 16 residues. V dropped 5 bases and J dropped 0 bases, with 16 bases sitting between them. Synthetic templates analogous to TCR were spiked into all PCRs individually. Here immunoSEQ multiplex PCR was the method, and the copy in TCRdb shows in-frame clones only, minus some. The table lists roughly 130,000 clones, about four fifths of them singletons. Sequenced material: PBMCs, taken around atezolizumab (anti-PD-L1) treatment. This rearrangement joins TRBV7-9 to TRBJ1-1, with D tentatively TRBD1 (5 bases). The TCR originated in a man aged 50-60 years with urothelial cancer. The CDR3 spells CASSPSRGGVNTEAFF. Here the CDR3 DNA reads TGTGCCAGCAGCCCGTCCCGGGGAGGGGTGAACACTGAAGCTTTCTTT.